This T cell receptor (beta chain) was obtained from a study of cytomegalovirus exposure and HLA in healthy donors. The study, taken as a whole, reports: CMV antigen specificity was confirmed in vitro for a few CMV-associated chains. Sequencing likely caused a cluster of highly shared sequence variants.

Germline assignment: CDR1 SGHRS and CDR2 YFSETQ. The CDR3 spans 17 residues. V was clipped by 0 bases and J by 4 bases; unmatched bases: 7. It was with 60 Vbeta and 13 Jbeta primers that the PCR ran. Libraries were prepared by immunoSEQ multiplex PCR; TCRdb keeps only in-frame clonotypes and omits some of them. Of approximately 110,000 clones listed, roughly 78% are singletons. With respect to this clone: Its target is not known.

This sequence originates from a woman aged 40 to 55 in good health and CMV-seronegative. The sequencing input was PBMCs. J is TRBJ2-3 and V is TRBV5-1, with TRBD2 matching over 11 bases. For the CDR3, the DNA is TGCGCCAGCAGCTTGGCAGTAGCGGGGGGGCCCGCAGATACGCAGTATTTT. Translation: CASSLAVAGGPADTQYF.